Here is one T cell receptor (beta chain) with its context. This sample stems from a study of T cell clonotyping in hematopoietic cell transplantation. Sequencing used immunoSEQ multiplex PCR; TCRdb keeps in-frame clones, though not all of them. The table records 15,000 to 20,000 clones, roughly 82% of them present only once. Time point specified: recipient sample about 28 days before transplant, after cytoreduction. The CDR3 has 14 residues. CDR1 is SGHRS and CDR2 is YFSETQ in the germline V gene. Trimming stripped 0 bases from V and 4 bases from J, with 10 bases between. The chain links TRBV5-1 to TRBJ1-1; D possibly corresponds to TRBD1 (5 bases). This TCR was sampled from a man aged 45 to 65 with acute myeloid leukemia. Some clones in this sample may be carry-over from other donors' samples. The source was peripheral blood mononuclear cells, collected before stem cell transplant. The CDR3 reads CASSLAVGGTEAFF. As DNA, the CDR3 is TGCGCCAGCAGCTTGGCCGTCGGGGGCACTGAAGCTTTCTTT.